This T cell receptor beta chain was retrieved from a study of cytomegalovirus exposure and HLA in healthy donors. Study information: Within an early data release were roughly 90 million unique TCRs drawn from HLA-typed donors. Overall study results and limits: Immune exposure was documented only through CMV serostatus. Common viral pathogens seemed to be connected with several of the most significant clusters, according to a later analysis.

CDR3 length equals 14 residues. Germline CDR1 is SGHRS and CDR2 is YFSETQ. Trimming took off 0 bases at V and 7 bases at J, with 11 bases between the two ends. Among the donors, all were healthy bone marrow donors. With respect to this clone: What it binds is unknown.

Primers: 60 Vbeta forward and 13 Jbeta reverse. Libraries were prepared by immunoSEQ multiplex PCR; TCRdb keeps only in-frame clonotypes and omits some of them. This table lists about 200,000 clones. The receptor comes from a girl aged 2 to 9 in good health and CMV-seropositive. The specimen was PBMCs. The chain combines TRBV5-1 with TRBJ2-1, with TRBD2 as a possible D gene (5 bases). CDR3 region: CASSLAAGPNEQFF. The DNA for the CDR3 is TGCGCCAGCAGCTTGGCCGCGGGCCCAAATGAGCAGTTCTTC.